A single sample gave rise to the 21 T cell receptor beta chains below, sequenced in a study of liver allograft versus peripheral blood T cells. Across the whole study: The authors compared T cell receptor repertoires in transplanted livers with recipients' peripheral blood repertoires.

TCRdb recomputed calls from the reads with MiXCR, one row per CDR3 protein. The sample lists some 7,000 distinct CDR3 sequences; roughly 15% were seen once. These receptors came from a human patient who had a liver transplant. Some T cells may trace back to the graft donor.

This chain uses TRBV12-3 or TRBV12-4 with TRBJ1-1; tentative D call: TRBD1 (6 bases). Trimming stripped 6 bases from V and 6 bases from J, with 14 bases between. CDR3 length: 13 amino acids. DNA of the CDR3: TGTGCCAGCAGCCGGGGAGGGGGAGCTGAAGCTTTCTTT. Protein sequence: CASSRGGGAEAFF.

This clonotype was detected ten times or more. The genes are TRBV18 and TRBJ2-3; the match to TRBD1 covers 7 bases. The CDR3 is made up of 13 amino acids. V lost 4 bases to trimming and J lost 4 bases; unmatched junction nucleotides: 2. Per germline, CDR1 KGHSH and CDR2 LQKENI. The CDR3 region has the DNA TGTGCCAGCTCACAGGGGGCCTCAGATACGCAGTATTTT. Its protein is CASSQGASDTQYF.

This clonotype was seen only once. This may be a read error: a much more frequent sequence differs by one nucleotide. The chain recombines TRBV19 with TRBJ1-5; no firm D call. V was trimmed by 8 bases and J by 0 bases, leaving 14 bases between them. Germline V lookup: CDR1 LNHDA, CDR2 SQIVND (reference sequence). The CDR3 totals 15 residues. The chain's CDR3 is CASASGRYSNQPQHF. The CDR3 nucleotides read TGTGCCAGTGCCTCCGGACGGTATAGCAATCAGCCCCAGCATTTT.

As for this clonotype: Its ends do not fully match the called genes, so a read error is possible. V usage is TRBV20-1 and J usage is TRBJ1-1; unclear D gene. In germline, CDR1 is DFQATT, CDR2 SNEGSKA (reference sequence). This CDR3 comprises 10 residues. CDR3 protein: CSAGGAWQLF. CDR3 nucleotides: TGCAGTGCGGGAGGAGCATGGCAGCTCTTT.

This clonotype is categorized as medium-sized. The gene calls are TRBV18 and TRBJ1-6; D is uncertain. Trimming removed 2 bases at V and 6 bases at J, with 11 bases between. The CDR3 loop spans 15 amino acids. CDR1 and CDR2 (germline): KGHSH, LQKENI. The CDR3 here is CASSPASGPNSPLHF. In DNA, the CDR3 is TGTGCCAGCTCACCAGCGTCCGGACCTAATTCACCCCTCCACTTT.

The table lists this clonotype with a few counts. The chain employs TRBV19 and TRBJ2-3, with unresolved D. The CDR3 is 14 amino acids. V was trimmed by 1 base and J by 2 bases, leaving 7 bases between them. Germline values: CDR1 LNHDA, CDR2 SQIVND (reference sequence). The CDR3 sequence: CASSIGLATDTQYF. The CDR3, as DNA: TGTGCCAGTAGTATAGGGCTGGCCACAGATACGCAGTATTTT.

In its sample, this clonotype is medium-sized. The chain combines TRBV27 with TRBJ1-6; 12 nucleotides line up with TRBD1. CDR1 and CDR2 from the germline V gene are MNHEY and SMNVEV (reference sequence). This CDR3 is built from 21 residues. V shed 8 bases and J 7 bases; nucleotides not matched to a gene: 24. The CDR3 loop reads CASRRDRGLLVSLRQNSPLHF. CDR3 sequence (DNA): TGTGCCAGCCGCAGGGACAGGGGGCTTTTAGTTTCTCTTCGGCAAAATTCACCCCTCCACTTT.

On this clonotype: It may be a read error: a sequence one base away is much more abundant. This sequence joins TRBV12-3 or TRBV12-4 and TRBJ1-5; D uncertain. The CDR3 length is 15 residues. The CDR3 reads CASSLETDPNQHQHF. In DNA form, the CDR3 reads TGTGCCAGCAGTTTAGAGACGGATCCCAATCAGCACCAGCATTTT.

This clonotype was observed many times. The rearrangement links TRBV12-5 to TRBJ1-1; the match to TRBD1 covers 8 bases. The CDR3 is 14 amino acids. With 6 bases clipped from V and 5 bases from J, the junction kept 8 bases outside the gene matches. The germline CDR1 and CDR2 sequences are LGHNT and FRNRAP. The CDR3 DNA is TGTGCTAGTGGCCCTCGGACAGGGTGGACTGAAGCTTTCTTT. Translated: CASGPRTGWTEAFF.

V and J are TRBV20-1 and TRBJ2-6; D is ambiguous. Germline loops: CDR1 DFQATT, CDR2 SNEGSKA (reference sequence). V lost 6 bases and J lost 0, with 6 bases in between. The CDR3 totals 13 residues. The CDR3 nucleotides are TGCAGTGCCGACGACTCTGGGGCCAACGTCCTGACTTTC. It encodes CSADDSGANVLTF.

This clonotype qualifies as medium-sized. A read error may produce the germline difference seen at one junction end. The CDR3 sequence is CASSHSTQGRTNTEAFF. CDR3 coding DNA: TGTGCCAGCAGTCACTCCACCCAGGGAAGGACGAACACTGAAGCTTTCTTT. The gene calls are TRBV6-2 or TRBV6-3 and TRBJ1-1, with D maybe TRBD1 (5 bases). The CDR3 is 17 residues long. Germline CDR1 and CDR2: MNHEY and SVGEGT.

The CDR3 sequence: CSASRERDAFF. CDR3 coding DNA: TGCAGTGCTAGCAGGGAGAGGGATGCTTTCTTT. The V gene is TRBV20-1, the J gene TRBJ1-1, with a possible D match to TRBD1 (5 bases). The germline V and J ends were trimmed by 3 bases and 11 bases, with 13 bases remaining between them. This CDR3 region has 11 residues. Germline V gene data show CDR1 as DFQATT and CDR2 as SNEGSKA (reference sequence).

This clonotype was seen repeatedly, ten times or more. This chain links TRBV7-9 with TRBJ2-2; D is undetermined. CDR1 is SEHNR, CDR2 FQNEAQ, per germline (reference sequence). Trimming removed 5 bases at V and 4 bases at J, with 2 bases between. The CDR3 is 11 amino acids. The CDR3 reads CASSLTGELFF. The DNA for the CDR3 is TGTGCCAGCAGCCTCACCGGGGAGCTGTTTTTT.

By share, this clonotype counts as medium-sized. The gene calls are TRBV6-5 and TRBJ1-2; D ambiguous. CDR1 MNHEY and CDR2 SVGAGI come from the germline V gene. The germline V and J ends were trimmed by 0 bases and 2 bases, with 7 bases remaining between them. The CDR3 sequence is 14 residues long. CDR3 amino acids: CASSYSSGNYGYTF. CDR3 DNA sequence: TGTGCCAGCAGTTACTCGAGTGGGAACTATGGCTACACCTTC.

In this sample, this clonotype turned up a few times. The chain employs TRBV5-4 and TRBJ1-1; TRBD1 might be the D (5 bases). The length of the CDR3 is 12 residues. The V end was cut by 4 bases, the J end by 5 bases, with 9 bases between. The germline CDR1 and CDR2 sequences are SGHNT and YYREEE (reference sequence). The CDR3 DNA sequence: TGTGCCAGCAGCCCGTGGGGGACTGAAGCTTTCTTT. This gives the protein CASSPWGTEAFF.

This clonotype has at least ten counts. The CDR3 reads CASSTQAVGELFF. The CDR3 nucleotides read TGTGCCAGTAGTACGCAGGCGGTCGGGGAGCTGTTTTTT. The rearrangement uses TRBV19 and TRBJ2-2; D unresolved. CDR3 size: 13 residues. Germline values: CDR1 LNHDA, CDR2 SQIVND (reference sequence). The V gene lost 4 bases and the J gene lost 7 bases, with 10 bases spanning the gap.

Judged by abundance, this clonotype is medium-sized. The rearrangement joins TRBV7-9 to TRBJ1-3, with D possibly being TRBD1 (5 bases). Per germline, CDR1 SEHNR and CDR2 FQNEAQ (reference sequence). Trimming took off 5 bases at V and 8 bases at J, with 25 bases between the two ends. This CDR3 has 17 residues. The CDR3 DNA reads TGTGCCAGCAGCAAAAGGGGTGGAGCAGGGAAAGCGGACACCATATATTTT. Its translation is CASSKRGGAGKADTIYF.

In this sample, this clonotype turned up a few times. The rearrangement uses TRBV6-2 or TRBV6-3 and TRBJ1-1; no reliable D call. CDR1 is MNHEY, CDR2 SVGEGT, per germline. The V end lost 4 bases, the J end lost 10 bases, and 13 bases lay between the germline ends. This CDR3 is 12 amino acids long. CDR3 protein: CASSSRRLGAFF. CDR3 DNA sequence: TGTGCCAGCAGTTCCCGGAGGCTTGGAGCTTTCTTT.

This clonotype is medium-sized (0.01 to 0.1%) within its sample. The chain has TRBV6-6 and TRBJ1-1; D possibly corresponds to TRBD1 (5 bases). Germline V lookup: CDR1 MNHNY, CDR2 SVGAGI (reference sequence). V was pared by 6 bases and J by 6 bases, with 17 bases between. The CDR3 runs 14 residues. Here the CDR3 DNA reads TGTGCCAGCAGAGCCCCGGGGGTGGACGCTGAAGCTTTCTTT. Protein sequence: CASRAPGVDAEAFF.

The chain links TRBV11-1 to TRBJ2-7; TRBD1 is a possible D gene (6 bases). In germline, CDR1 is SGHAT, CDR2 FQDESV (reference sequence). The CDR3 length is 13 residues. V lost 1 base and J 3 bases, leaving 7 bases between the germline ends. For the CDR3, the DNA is TGTGCCAGCAGCTTAGGGACAGTCTACGAGCAGTACTTC. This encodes CASSLGTVYEQYF.

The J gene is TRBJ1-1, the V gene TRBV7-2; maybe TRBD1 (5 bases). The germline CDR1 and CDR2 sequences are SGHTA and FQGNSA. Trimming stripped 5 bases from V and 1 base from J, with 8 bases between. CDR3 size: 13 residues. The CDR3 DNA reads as TGTGCCAGCAGCCCGGGACGGAACACTGAAGCTTTCTTT. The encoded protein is CASSPGRNTEAFF.